This T cell receptor beta chain appears in the sequencing data of a study of shared clonotypes between healthy human individuals. This CDR3 has 15 amino acids. V was cut by 1 base and J by 5 bases, with 11 bases left in between. Germline V gives CDR1 SGHAT, CDR2 FQNNGV. Generated by immunoSEQ multiplex PCR, the TCRdb table keeps only in-frame clones and is missing some. The data show 2.3 million or so clones, 93% seen once. V gene TRBV11-2 combines with J gene TRBJ1-4; D might be TRBD1 (5 bases). Sample: naive CD4+ T cells from PBMCs. Subset here: CD45RA+ positively selected. This receptor was identified in a man younger than 35 in good health. Some clones in this sample may be carry-over from other donors' samples. The CDR3 spells CASSLGLRGNEKLFF. In nucleotides, the CDR3 is TGTGCCAGCAGCTTAGGTCTACGGGGCAATGAAAAACTGTTTTTT.